This T cell receptor (beta chain) was obtained from a study of cytomegalovirus exposure and HLA in healthy donors. The V end lost 2 bases, the J end lost 3 bases, and 19 bases lay between the germline ends. The length of the CDR3 is 16 residues. Germline CDR1 GTSNPN, CDR2 SVGIG (reference sequence). The PCR used 60 Vbeta and 13 Jbeta primers. Profiled with immunoSEQ multiplex PCR; TCRdb holds only in-frame clones, not every one. The sample includes about 130,000 clones, 77% seen only once; the top ten take approximately 2%. The rearrangement uses TRBV30 and TRBJ1-1, with TRBD1 as a possible D gene (5 bases). The TCR originated in a man aged 30 to 45 in good health and CMV-seronegative. Sequenced sample: PBMCs. For the CDR3, the DNA is TGTGCCTGGAGTCCAACTGCGAGGGGAGGGGACACTGAAGCTTTCTTT. Encoded protein: CAWSPTARGGDTEAFF.